A selection of T cell receptor beta chains follows, all from one sample in a study of CD8+ T cells in alopecia areata. Sequencing used immunoSEQ multiplex PCR; TCRdb keeps in-frame clones, though not all of them. The profile shows 100,000 to 150,000 clones, 49% of them singletons. The input for sequencing was CD8+ T cells sorted from blood, taken at week 0. These TCRs come from a human donor with alopecia areata. The CDR3 runs from the conserved cysteine through the conserved F or W. The D gene is left open where the match is weak. Where a row states a size, it is once, few, many or the class of an expanded clone; other rows omit it.

CDR3	DNA	V	J	size	D
CSVVGPGLAVNNEQFF	TGCAGCGTTGTTGGGCCCGGACTAGCGGTTAACAATGAGCAGTTCTTC	TRBV29-1	TRBJ2-1	few	TRBD2
CASTQGQRLNSPLHF	TGTGCCAGCACCCAGGGACAACGACTTAATTCACCCCTCCACTTT	TRBV6-5	TRBJ1-6	NA	NA
CASSDRGYEQYF	TGTGCCAGCTCCGACAGGGGATACGAGCAGTACTTC	TRBV25-1	TRBJ2-7	few	TRBD1
CASSLRLAAYEQYF	TGCGCCAGCAGCTTGCGGTTAGCCGCCTACGAGCAGTACTTC	TRBV5-1	TRBJ2-7	NA	NA
CAWSDDTGELFF	TGTGCCTGGAGTGATGACACCGGGGAGCTGTTTTTT	TRBV30	TRBJ2-2	NA	NA
CASSLVGSSYEQYF	TGTGCCAGCAGCTTAGTGGGGTCGTCCTACGAGCAGTACTTC	TRBV7-8	TRBJ2-7	NA	NA
CASSPDSYNEQFF	TGTGCCAGCAGCCCCGACTCGTACAATGAGCAGTTCTTC	TRBV7-8	TRBJ2-1	few	NA
CAWGGTGAHEQYF	TGTGCCTGGGGCGGGACAGGGGCTCACGAGCAGTACTTC	TRBV30	TRBJ2-7	few	TRBD1
CASSNATGGLPTGYTF	TGTGCCAGCAGCAACGCGACAGGGGGCCTACCGACTGGCTACACCTTC	TRBV5-4	TRBJ1-2	once	TRBD1
CASSERPISNQPQHF	TGTGCCAGCAGTGAAAGACCGATAAGCAATCAGCCCCAGCATTTT	TRBV6-1	TRBJ1-5	NA	NA
CASRLGLADSYEQYF	TGCGCCAGCAGACTTGGACTAGCGGATTCCTACGAGCAGTACTTC	TRBV5-1	TRBJ2-7	NA	TRBD2
CSVAGRRYEAFF	TGCAGCGTTGCGGGCAGGAGATATGAAGCTTTCTTT	TRBV29-1	TRBJ1-1	NA	NA
CASSFSGNTIYF	TGTGCCAGCAGCTTCTCTGGAAACACCATATATTTT	TRBV13	TRBJ1-3	NA	NA
CSAYAEAFF	TGCAGCGCCTACGCCGAAGCTTTCTTT	TRBV29-1	TRBJ1-1	NA	NA
CASSLGQGVLYEQYF	TGTGCCAGTAGTCTCGGACAGGGGGTTTTGTACGAGCAGTACTTC	TRBV19	TRBJ2-7	few	TRBD1
CSVAGGVDARAFF	TGCAGCGTAGCCGGGGGTGTGGACGCTAGGGCTTTCTTT	TRBV29-1	TRBJ1-1	NA	NA
CASRKDSWEETQYF	TGTGCCAGCAGAAAGGACAGCTGGGAAGAGACCCAGTACTTC	TRBV2	TRBJ2-5	NA	NA
CASSSTGVPEAFF	TGCGCCAGCAGCTCTACAGGGGTTCCTGAAGCTTTCTTT	TRBV5-1	TRBJ1-1	NA	TRBD1